This T cell receptor (beta chain) stems from a study of PD-1 blockade in mismatch repair-deficient tumors. About the research overall: Enrolled about 2012-2017, patients had progressing, pretreated mismatch repair-deficient cancers of around 12 types. Study-wide findings and caveats: Tumor-resident clones, often undetectable pretreatment in blood, expanded then contracted after pembrolizumab.

The protocol was immunoSEQ multiplex PCR, while the TCRdb copy is restricted to in-frame clones and leaves out a portion. Of 75,000 to 85,000 clones listed, roughly 80% are singletons. All patients were mismatch repair deficient, assessed by either PCR or immunohistochemistry. The TCR-sequenced patients were a few responders to pembrolizumab. Trimming shortened V by 4 bases and J by 4 bases, and 6 bases separated the two germline ends. Germline V gives CDR1 LGHNA, CDR2 YNFKEQ. This CDR3 is built from 12 residues. As for this clone: Its antigen is unknown.

Material: peripheral blood, obtained 12 weeks after starting pembrolizumab. The receptor was isolated from an adult with mismatch repair-deficient cancer. V is TRBV4-2 and J is TRBJ2-3; D unresolved. The CDR3 DNA reads TGTGCCAGCAGCCTCCCCGCAGATACGCAGTATTTT. Translation: CASSLPADTQYF.